The clone carrying this T cell receptor (beta chain) was seen only a few times. These data come from a study of beta chain features in type 1 diabetes. Sequencing targeted expressed TCRB transcripts, as all isolated RNA had been reverse transcribed. This table comes from immunoSEQ multiplex PCR, and its TCRdb copy is limited to in-frame clones, with some not included. The table shows about 180,000 clones, with about 13% occurring only once. The ends lost 8 bases at V and 4 bases at J; junction bases unmatched: 4. Germline V CDR1 and CDR2: MDHEN, SYDVKM. CDR3 size: 13 residues. This chain uses TRBV28 with TRBJ2-4; TRBD1 aligns across 8 bases. Source material: central memory CD4+ T cells from blood. The receptor's source is a woman in her late teens or twenties in good health. DNA for the CDR3: TGTGCCAGCGACGGGACAGGAAAAAACATTCAGTACTTC. Its protein is CASDGTGKNIQYF.